This T cell receptor beta chain was recovered during a study of human T cells and chemical hapten exposure. Time point noted: patch test 2, 6 weeks after DPC sensitization. Treatment noted: therapeutic diphenylcyclopropenone sensitization with weekly scalp DPC. One entry per CDR3 protein results from TCRdb running MiXCR on the RACE reads. This sample carries 75,000 to 90,000 distinct CDR3 sequences, 8% to 13% of them seen once, and the ten largest clones take roughly 5%. The CDR3 extends over 14 amino acids. Trimming took 6 bases from V and 5 from J, leaving 13 bases between them. CDR1 is MNHNS and CDR2 is SASEGT in the germline V gene.

The material sequenced was whole blood, taken in connection with sensitization to the hapten diphenylcyclopropenone (DPC). The genes are TRBV6-1 and TRBJ2-2; D may be TRBD1 (7 bases). The TCR sequence derives from a woman aged 45-60 years with alopecia areata. Some clones in this sample may be carry-over from other donors' samples. The CDR3 reads CASRARGETGELFF. CDR3 DNA sequence: TGTGCCAGCAGGGCCAGGGGGGAAACCGGGGAGCTGTTTTTT.